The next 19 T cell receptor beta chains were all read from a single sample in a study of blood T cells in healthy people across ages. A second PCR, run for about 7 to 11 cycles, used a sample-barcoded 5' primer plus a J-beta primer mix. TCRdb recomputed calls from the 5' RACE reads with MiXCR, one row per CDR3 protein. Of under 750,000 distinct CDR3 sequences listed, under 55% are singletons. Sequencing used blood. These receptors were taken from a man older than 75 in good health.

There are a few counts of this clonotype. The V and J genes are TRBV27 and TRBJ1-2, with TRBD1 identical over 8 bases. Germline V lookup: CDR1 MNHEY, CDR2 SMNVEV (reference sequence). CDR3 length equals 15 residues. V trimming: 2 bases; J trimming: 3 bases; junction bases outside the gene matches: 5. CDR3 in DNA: TGTGCCAGCAGTTTACAGGGGGCGCGCCACTATGGCTACACCTTC. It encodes CASSLQGARHYGYTF.

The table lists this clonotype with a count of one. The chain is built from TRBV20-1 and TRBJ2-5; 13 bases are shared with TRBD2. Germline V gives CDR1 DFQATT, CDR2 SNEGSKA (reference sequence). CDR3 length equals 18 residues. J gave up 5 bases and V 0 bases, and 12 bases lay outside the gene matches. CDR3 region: CSARDGRGTSGIRETQYF. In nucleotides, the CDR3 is TGCAGTGCTAGAGATGGGAGGGGGACTAGCGGGATCCGGGAGACCCAGTACTTC.

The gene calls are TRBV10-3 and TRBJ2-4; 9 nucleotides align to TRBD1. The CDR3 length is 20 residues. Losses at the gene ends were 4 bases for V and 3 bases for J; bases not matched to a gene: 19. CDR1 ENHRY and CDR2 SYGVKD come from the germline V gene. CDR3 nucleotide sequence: TGTGCCATCAGTGCTCAACCTACCAACAACAGGGGGCAGGTCAAAAACATTCAGTACTTC. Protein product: CAISAQPTNNRGQVKNIQYF.

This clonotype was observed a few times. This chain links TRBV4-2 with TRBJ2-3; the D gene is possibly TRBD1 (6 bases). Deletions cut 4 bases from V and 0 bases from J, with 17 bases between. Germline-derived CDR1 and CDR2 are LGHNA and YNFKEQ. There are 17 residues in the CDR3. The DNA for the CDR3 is TGTGCCAGCAGCCCAGCTCAGGGGTACTCTAGCACAGATACGCAGTATTTT. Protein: CASSPAQGYSSTDTQYF.

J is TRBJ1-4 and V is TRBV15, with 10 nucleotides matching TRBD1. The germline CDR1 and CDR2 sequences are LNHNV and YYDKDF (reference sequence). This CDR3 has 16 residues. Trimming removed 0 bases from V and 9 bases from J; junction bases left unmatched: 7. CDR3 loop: CATSRETGGSGQKLFF. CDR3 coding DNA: TGTGCCACCAGCAGAGAGACAGGGGGCTCGGGTCAAAAACTGTTTTTT. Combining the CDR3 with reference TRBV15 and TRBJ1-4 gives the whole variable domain DAMVIQNPRYQVTQFGKPVTLSCSQTLNHNVMYWYQQKSSQAPKLLFHYYDKDFNNEADTPDNFQSRRPNTSFCFLDIRSPGLGDTAMYLCATSRETGGSGQKLFFGSGTQLSVL.

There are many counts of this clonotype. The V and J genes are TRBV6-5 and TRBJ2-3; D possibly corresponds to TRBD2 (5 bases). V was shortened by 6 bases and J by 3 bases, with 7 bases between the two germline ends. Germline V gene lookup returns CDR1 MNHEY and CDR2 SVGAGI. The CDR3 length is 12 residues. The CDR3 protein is CASRRGTDTQYF. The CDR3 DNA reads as TGTGCCAGCAGGCGAGGGACAGATACGCAGTATTTT.

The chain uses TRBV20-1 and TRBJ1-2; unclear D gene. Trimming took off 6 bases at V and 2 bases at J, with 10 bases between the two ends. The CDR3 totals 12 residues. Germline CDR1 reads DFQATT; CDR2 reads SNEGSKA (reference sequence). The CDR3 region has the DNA TGCAGTGCCCCCCCTGACAACTATGGCTACACCTTC. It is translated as CSAPPDNYGYTF.

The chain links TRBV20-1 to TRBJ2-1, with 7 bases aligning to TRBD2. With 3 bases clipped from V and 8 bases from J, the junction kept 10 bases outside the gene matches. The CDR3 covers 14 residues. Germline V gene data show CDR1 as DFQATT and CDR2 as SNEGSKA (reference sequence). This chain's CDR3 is CSAREGRARDEQFF. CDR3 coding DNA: TGCAGTGCTAGGGAAGGGAGGGCCAGGGATGAGCAGTTCTTC.

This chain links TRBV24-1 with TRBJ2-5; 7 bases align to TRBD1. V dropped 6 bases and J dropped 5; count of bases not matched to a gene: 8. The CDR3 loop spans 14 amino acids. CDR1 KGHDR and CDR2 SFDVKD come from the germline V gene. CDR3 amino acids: CATSPTGSPETQYF. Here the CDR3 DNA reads TGTGCCACCAGTCCGACAGGGTCCCCGGAGACCCAGTACTTC.

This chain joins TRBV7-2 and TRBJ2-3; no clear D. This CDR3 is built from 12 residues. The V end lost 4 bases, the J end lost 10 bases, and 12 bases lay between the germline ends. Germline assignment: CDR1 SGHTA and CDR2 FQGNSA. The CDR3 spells CASSSGQSAQYF. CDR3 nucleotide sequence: TGTGCCAGCAGCTCTGGTCAGTCCGCGCAGTATTTT.

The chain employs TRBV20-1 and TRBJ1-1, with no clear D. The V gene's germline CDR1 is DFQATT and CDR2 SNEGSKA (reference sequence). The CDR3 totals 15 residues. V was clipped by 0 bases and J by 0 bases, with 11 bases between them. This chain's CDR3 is CSARDPRPLNTEAFF. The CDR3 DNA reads TGCAGTGCTAGAGATCCTCGCCCACTGAACACTGAAGCTTTCTTT.

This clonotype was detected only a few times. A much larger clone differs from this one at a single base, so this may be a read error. CDR3 nucleotide sequence: TGTGCCAGCAGTGACTCCAGGGGGCAAGATACGCAGTATTTT. This translates into CASSDSRGQDTQYF. The chain combines TRBV6-5 with TRBJ2-3; TRBD1 aligns across 8 bases. The germline V gene has CDR1 MNHEY and CDR2 SVGAGI. CDR3 length equals 14 residues.

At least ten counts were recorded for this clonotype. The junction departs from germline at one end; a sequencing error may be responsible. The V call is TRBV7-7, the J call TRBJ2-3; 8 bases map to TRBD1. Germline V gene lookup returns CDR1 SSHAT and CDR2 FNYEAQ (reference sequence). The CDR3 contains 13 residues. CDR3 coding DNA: TGTGCTAGCAGCGTTCAGGGGGCTGATACGCAGTATTTT. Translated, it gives CASSVQGADTQYF.

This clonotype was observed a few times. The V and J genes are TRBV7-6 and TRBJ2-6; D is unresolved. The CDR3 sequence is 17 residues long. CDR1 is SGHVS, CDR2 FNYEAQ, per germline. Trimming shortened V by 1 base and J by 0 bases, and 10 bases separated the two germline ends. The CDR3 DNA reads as TGTGCCAGCAGCTTAGAGCTTCTCCCCTCTGGGGCCAACGTCCTGACTTTC. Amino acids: CASSLELLPSGANVLTF.

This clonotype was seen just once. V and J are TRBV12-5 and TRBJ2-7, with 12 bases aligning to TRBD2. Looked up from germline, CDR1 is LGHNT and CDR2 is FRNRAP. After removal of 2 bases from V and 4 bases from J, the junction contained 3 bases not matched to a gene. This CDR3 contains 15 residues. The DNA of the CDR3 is TGTGCTAGTGGTTTGCCCGGGACTAGCGGGTACGAGCAGTACTTC. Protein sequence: CASGLPGTSGYEQYF.

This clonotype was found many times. The CDR3 DNA is TGTGCCAGCAGTCGAACCGGGACAGGGTCTTACGAGCAGTACTTC. It is translated as CASSRTGTGSYEQYF. This rearrangement joins TRBV6-5 to TRBJ2-7; TRBD1 matches at 9 bases. Trimming at V came to 5 bases and at J to 4 bases, leaving 9 bases not matched to a gene. CDR1 and CDR2 (germline): MNHEY, SVGAGI. The CDR3 loop spans 15 amino acids.

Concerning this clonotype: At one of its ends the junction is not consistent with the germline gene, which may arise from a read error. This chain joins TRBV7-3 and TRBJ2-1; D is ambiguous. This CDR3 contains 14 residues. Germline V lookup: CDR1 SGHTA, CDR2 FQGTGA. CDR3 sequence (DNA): TGTGCCAGCACCCTATCTCCAGCCTATAATGAGCAGTTCTTC. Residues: CASTLSPAYNEQFF.

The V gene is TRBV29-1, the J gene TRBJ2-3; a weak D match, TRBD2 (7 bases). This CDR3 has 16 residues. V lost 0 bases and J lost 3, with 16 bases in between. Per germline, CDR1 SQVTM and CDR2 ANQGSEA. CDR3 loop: CSVEDVRGAVTDTQYF. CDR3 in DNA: TGCAGCGTTGAAGATGTTCGGGGGGCCGTAACAGATACGCAGTATTTT.

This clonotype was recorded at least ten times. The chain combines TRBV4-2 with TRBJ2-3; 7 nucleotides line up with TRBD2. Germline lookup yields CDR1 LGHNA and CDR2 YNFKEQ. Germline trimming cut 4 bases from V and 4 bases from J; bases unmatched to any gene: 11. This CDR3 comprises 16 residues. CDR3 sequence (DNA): TGTGCCAGCAGCCTAAAGGAGCGGGGCTTCCCAGATACGCAGTATTTT. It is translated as CASSLKERGFPDTQYF.